What follows is one T cell receptor (beta chain) and its context. V lost 0 bases, J lost 0 bases, and 7 bases lay in between. The CDR3 consists of 15 residues. From germline, CDR1 is SGHRS and CDR2 YFSETQ. These data are taken from a study of blood T cell repertoires in COVID-19. Study at large: The origin of the acute and convalescent COVID-19 samples was the United States, Italy and Spain. Nucleic acid was either cDNA or gDNA, and it came from T cells, B-cell-depleted T cells, or PBMCs.

Original handling: Reference gene primers were amplified, and this amplification served to estimate nucleated cell counts. Method: immunoSEQ multiplex PCR; TCRdb's copy keeps in-frame clones and lacks some. V and J calls and clone size are given by that table; D and trimming were obtained from the DNA. Here the sample spans 20,000 to 25,000 clones, about 90% being singletons. The specimen sequenced was peripheral blood. This TCR was sampled from a woman at least 80 years old with active COVID-19. This sequence joins TRBV5-1 and TRBJ1-5; D ambiguous. CDR3 loop: CASSLGHNSNQPQHF. The CDR3 nucleotides read TGCGCCAGCAGCTTGGGCCACAATAGCAATCAGCCCCAGCATTTT.